The clone carrying this TCR beta chain was recorded many times. These data originate in a study of identical twins. The CDR3 length is 14 residues. V was cut by 6 bases and J by 0 bases, with 10 bases left in between. TCRdb passed the 5' RACE reads through MiXCR, listing each CDR3 protein once. The sample holds roughly 720,000 distinct CDR3 sequences; approximately 18% are singletons and the top ten take around 13%. These same data were also listed under a study on T cells expressing NK-cell markers.

The sample consisted of PBMCs. The chain couples TRBV12-3 or TRBV12-4 to TRBJ2-3, with D tentatively TRBD1 (6 bases). The receptor was derived from a woman between 18 and 30 years old in good health. CDR3 sequence reads: CASSRTASTDTQYF. CDR3 nucleotides: TGTGCCAGCAGCAGGACAGCCAGCACAGATACGCAGTATTTT.